Sequencing of this T cell receptor (beta chain) was carried out in a study of blood T cells in healthy people across ages (dated by TCRdb to 2014 to 2015). Broadly, across the study: In model experiments, template switching captured roughly one uniquely barcoded TCR beta cDNA molecule for every two T cells. Using deep sequencing normalized with unique cDNA molecular identifiers, the study measured how TCR beta repertoire diversity changes with age. Donors were grouped into four age groups: young (average about 15 years), middle-aged (about 40), aged (around 60) and long-lived (roughly 80). To avoid experimental bias, donors of different ages were spread randomly across the sequencing lanes. Two additional independent replicas of 1 million unique cDNA reads from the same blood draw were analyzed for two donors (one aged 18 to 30 and one aged 80 or older).

To prepare the library, 5' RACE was applied. A second roughly 7 to 11 cycle PCR used a sample-barcoded 5' primer and a J-beta primer mix. A template-switch 5' adaptor carrying 12 random nucleotides introduced a unique molecular identifier onto each TCR beta cDNA molecule. Each sample yielded at least 3 million CDR3-containing paired-end reads. All of the RNA was converted into first-strand cDNA using the Mint cDNA synthesis kit, with a TRBC-specific oligonucleotide serving as the primer. Following uracil-DNA glycosylase treatment, a first 18-cycle PCR with universal primers M1SS and BC2_uni_R was performed on all cDNA. Per the authors' processing: For normalization, 1 million high-quality reads, each with a distinct molecular identifier, were randomly selected from each sample. Reads with shared molecular identifiers were discarded instead of being binned into consensus sequences. CDR3 identification, clonotype clustering and error correction used MiTCR with a Q25 quality threshold and the strictest error-elimination algorithm. A nonparametric unseen species model with Euler transformation was used to estimate lower-bound total TCR beta diversity. TCRdb cleaned the public reads at Q25 with fastp, built clones with MiXCR and kept in-frame beta chains. CDR3 protein duplicates are merged, each entry listing the most common genes and DNA. The authors' filters were not applied to this entry. This sample is represented by approximately 2,000,000 distinct CDR3 sequences; 30% to 40% of them were singletons. The top ten hold approximately 22% of the sample.

General findings and caveats noted by the study authors: As age increased, observed TCR beta diversity per million T cells dropped in a roughly linear way, and a significant reduction was already evident by age around 41. Conclusive comparison of naive and antigen-experienced compartments was prevented by the profiling of bulk unsorted PBMCs. Because the CMV infection status of the donors was unknown, age-related changes in expanded clonotypes may potentially have been confounded. A strong correlation was found between observed TCR beta diversity and the percentage of naive T cells measured by flow cytometry. The long-lived group showed more naive CD4+ T cells, fewer expanded clones and increased TCR diversity than the aged group, suggesting age selection. Estimates of total diversity based on one million sequenced T cells were regarded as lower bounds and as underestimates.

Taken from cysteine to phenylalanine, the CDR3 has 14 residues. Just CDR3 DNA is preserved here, 42 bases in frame from base 1. CDR1 and CDR2 are drawn from the germline V gene: SGDLS, YYNGEE. Trimming costs V 0 bases and J 0 bases, and their ends lie 7 bases apart. Remarks on this clonotype: No antigen is known for it. Per-nucleotide qualities are absent, and no much larger clonotype sits a single base away.

Systemically healthy Caucasian individuals from Russia, 35 to 50 in total and aged 6 to 90 years, were included as donors. Each donor gave approximately 9.3 milliliters of peripheral blood, collected into EDTA-treated Vacutainer tubes. Ficoll-Paque density-gradient centrifugation was used to isolate PBMCs, with at least 6 million per sample. Total RNA was extracted from PBMCs with Trizol reagent, with at least 5.5 micrograms obtained per sample. For every donor, flow cytometry on a PBMC aliquot measured the percentage of naive CD45RAhigh/CD27high T cells. Here the chain combines TRBV9 and TRBJ2-7, with no confident D gene call. Sequenced sample: blood. This TCR was sampled from a human donor in good health. The DNA sequence is as follows: TGTGCCAGCAGCGTAGGGGTTAGCTCCTACGAGCAGTACTTC. Translation gives CASSVGVSSYEQYF.